Following are 10 T cell receptor beta chains from one sample sequenced in a study of spatial heterogeneity in lung cancer. Notes on the study in general: Counts that tracked tumor mutation counts were those of expanded intratumoral alpha and beta TCRs.

TCRdb independently ran MiXCR on the 5' RACE reads; one entry per CDR3 protein. This sample has about 6,000 distinct CDR3 sequences, with more than 9% found just once. The time point is: sample taken at primary tumor resection. The antigens these receptors bind are not known. Source: lung tumor tissue, taken at surgery. These receptors were obtained from a female donor with early-stage non-small cell lung cancer.

This clonotype appeared many times. The J gene is TRBJ2-2, the V gene TRBV20-1, with TRBD2 matching over 9 bases. The V segment lost 5 bases and the J segment 6 bases; nucleotides outside the gene matches: 7. The CDR3 is 14 amino acids. The V gene's germline CDR1 is DFQATT and CDR2 SNEGSKA (reference sequence). The CDR3 coding sequence is TGCAGTGCTGAAGGGGGGACTAGCCCCGGGGAGCTGTTTTTT. This sequence encodes CSAEGGTSPGELFF.

This clonotype was detected ten times or more. The chain combines TRBV6-1 with TRBJ1-5, with TRBD1 as a possible D gene (6 bases). V was trimmed by 4 bases and J by 2 bases, leaving 15 bases between them. The CDR3 is 16 residues long. Germline assignment: CDR1 MNHNS and CDR2 SASEGT. The CDR3 bases are TGTGCCAGCAGTGGATACAGGGTCGGAGGCAATCAGCCCCAGCATTTT. Translated: CASSGYRVGGNQPQHF.

This sequence joins TRBV2 and TRBJ2-3; weak D call: TRBD1 (5 bases). Per germline, CDR1 SNHLY and CDR2 FYNNEI. This CDR3 is 13 amino acids long. V gave up 6 bases and J gave up 2 bases, with 9 bases separating them. In DNA, the CDR3 is TGTGCCAGCAGGACGGACAACACAGATACGCAGTATTTT. Protein: CASRTDNTDTQYF. The full variable domain, in which reference TRBV2 and TRBJ2-3 provide the parts outside the CDR3, is EPEVTQTPSHQVTQMGQEVILRCVPISNHLYFYWYRQILGQKVEFLVSFYNNEISEKSEIFDDQFSVERPDGSNFTLKIRSTKLEDSAMYFCASRTDNTDTQYFGPGTRLTVL.

The chain has TRBV10-1 and TRBJ2-5; D perhaps matches TRBD1 (6 bases). Per the germline V gene, CDR1 is WNHNN and CDR2 is SYGVQD (reference sequence). V was pared by 5 bases and J by 2 bases, with 15 bases between. The CDR3 totals 15 residues. CDR3 region: CASSQRQVLQETQYF. For the CDR3, the DNA is TGCGCCAGCAGTCAGAGACAGGTCCTACAAGAGACCCAGTACTTC.

This chain joins TRBV3-1 and TRBJ1-1; no firm D call. V gave up 4 bases and J gave up 4 bases, with 10 bases separating them. The germline V gene encodes CDR1 LGHDT and CDR2 YNNKEL (reference sequence). There are 13 residues in the CDR3. CDR3 in DNA: TGTGCCAGCAGCCGGGTAAGAGGCACTGAAGCTTTCTTT. It encodes CASSRVRGTEAFF.

This clonotype came up many times. The chain couples TRBV25-1 to TRBJ2-2; D assignment may be TRBD1 or TRBD2 (6 bases each). CDR3 length equals 14 residues. CDR1 is MGHDK, CDR2 SYGVNS, per germline. Trimming shortened V by 8 bases and J by 5 bases, and 15 bases separated the two germline ends. CDR3 sequence: CASAGQGRTGELFF. The DNA for the CDR3 is TGTGCCAGCGCTGGGCAGGGGAGGACCGGGGAGCTGTTTTTT.

The rearrangement joins TRBV20-1 to TRBJ1-2; D uncertain. The germline V gene encodes CDR1 DFQATT and CDR2 SNEGSKA (reference sequence). The V and J ends lost 4 bases and 3 bases respectively, with 15 bases between them. The CDR3 runs 14 residues. CDR3 sequence (DNA): TGCAGTGCTACCGGCCCAGGAGAAGACTATGGCTACACCTTC. Protein product: CSATGPGEDYGYTF.

This clonotype was picked up many times. The chain has TRBV5-4 and TRBJ2-3; unclear D gene. Looked up from germline, CDR1 is SGHNT and CDR2 is YYREEE (reference sequence). Deletions cut 0 bases from V and 3 bases from J, with 8 bases between. The CDR3 is made up of 14 amino acids. The CDR3 sequence: CASSLASRTDTQYF. CDR3 DNA: TGTGCCAGCAGCTTGGCCTCAAGAACAGATACGCAGTATTTT. The variable domain in full, with the rest retrieved from reference TRBV5-4 and TRBJ2-3, is ETGVTQSPTHLIKTRGQQVTLRCSSQSGHNTVSWYQQALGQGPQFIFQYYREEENGRGNFPPRFSGLQFPNYSSELNVNALELDDSALYLCASSLASRTDTQYFGPGTRLTVL.

This clonotype rates as medium-sized. The chain recombines TRBV12-5 with TRBJ2-7; 7 bases line up with TRBD1. CDR3 length: 14 residues. The germline V gene encodes CDR1 LGHNT and CDR2 FRNRAP. J lost 6 bases, V lost 6 bases, and 11 bases had no gene match. CDR3 in DNA: TGTGCTAGTGGATCCGACAGGGACAGCCTCGAGCAGTACTTC. Protein product: CASGSDRDSLEQYF. The full variable domain, completed using reference TRBV12-5 and TRBJ2-7, is DARVTQTPRHKVTEMGQEVTMRCQPILGHNTVFWYRQTMMQGLELLAYFRNRAPLDDSGMPKDRFSAEMPDATLATLKIQPSEPRDSAVYFCASGSDRDSLEQYFGPGTRLTVT.

This clonotype is medium-sized. The chain has TRBV3-1 and TRBJ2-7, with D possibly TRBD1 on 5 matching bases. V lost 5 bases and J lost 4, with 18 bases in between. CDR1 and CDR2 (germline): LGHDT, YNNKEL (reference sequence). CDR3 size: 15 residues. The DNA for the CDR3 is TGTGCCAGCAGCTTCTTTCAGGGTTCTCTTTACGAGCAGTACTTC. Its protein product is CASSFFQGSLYEQYF.